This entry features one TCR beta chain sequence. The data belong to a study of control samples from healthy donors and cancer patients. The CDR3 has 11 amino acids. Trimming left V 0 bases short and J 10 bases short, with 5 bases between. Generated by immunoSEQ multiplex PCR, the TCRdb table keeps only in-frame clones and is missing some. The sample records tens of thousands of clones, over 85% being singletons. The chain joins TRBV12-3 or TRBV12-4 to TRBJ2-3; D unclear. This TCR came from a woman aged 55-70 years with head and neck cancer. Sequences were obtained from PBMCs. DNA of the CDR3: TGTGCCAGCAGTTTAGCAGAGGCGCAGTATTTT. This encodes CASSLAEAQYF.